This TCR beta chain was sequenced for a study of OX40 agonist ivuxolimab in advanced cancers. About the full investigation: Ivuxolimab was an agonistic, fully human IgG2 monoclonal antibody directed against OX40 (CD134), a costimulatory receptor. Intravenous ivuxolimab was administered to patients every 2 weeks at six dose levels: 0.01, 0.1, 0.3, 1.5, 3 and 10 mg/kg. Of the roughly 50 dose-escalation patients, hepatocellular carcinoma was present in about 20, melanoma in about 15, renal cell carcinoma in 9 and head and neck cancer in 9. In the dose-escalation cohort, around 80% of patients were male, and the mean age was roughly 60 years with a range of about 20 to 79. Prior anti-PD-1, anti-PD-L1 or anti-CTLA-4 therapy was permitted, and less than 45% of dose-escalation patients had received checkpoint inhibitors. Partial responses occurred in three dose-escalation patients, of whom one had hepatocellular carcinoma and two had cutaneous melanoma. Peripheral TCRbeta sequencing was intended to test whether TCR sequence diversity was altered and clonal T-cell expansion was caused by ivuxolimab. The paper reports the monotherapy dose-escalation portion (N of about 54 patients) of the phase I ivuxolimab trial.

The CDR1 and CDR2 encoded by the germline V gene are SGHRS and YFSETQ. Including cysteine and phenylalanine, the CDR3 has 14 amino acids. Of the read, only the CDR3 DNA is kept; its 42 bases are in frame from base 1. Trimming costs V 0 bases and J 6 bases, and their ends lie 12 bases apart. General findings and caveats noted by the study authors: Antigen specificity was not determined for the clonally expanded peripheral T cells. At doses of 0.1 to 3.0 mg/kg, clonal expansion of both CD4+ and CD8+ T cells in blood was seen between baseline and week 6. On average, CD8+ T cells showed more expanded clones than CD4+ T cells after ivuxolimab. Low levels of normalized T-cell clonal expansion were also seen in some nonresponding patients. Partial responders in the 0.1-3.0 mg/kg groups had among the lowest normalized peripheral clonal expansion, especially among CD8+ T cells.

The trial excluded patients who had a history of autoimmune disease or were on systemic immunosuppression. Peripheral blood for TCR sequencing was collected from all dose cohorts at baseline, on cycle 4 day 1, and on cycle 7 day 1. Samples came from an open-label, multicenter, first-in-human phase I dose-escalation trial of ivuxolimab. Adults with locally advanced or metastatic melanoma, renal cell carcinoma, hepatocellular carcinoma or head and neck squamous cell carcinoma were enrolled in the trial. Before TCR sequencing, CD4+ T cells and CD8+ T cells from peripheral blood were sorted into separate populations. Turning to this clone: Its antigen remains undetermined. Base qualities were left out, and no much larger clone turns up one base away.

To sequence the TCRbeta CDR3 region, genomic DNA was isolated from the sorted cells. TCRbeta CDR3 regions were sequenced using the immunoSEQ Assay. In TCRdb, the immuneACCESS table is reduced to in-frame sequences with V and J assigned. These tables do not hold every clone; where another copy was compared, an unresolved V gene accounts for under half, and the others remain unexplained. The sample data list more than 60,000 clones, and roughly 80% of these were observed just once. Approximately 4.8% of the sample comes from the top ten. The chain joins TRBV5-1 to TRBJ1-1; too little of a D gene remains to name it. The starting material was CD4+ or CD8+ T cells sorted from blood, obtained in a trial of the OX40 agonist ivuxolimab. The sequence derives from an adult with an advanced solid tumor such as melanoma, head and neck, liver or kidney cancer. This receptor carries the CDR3 CASSLVGDKAEAFF. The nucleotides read TGCGCCAGCAGCTTGGTCGGGGATAAGGCTGAAGCTTTCTTT.